The 28 T cell receptor beta chains given below trace back to one sample, sequenced in a study of blood T cell repertoires in COVID-19. Method: immunoSEQ multiplex PCR; TCRdb's copy keeps in-frame clones and lacks some. This sample has about 77,000 clones, with about 80% found just once. The sequencing input was peripheral blood. The source of these receptors is a woman in her 70s with acute or convalescent COVID-19.

The rearrangement joins TRBV6-5 to TRBJ2-7, with 10 bases that match TRBD1. Germline CDR1 reads MNHEY; CDR2 reads SVGAGI. The CDR3 consists of 14 residues. The junction had 4 bases not matched to a gene; V was cut back by 6 bases and J by 2 bases. The CDR3 region has the DNA TGTGCCAGCAGCACCGGGACAGGGGCCTACGAGCAGTACTTC. Protein product: CASSTGTGAYEQYF.

The genes are TRBV7-9 and TRBJ1-2; 7 bases are shared with TRBD1. Looked up from germline, CDR1 is SEHNR and CDR2 is FQNEAQ (reference sequence). The length of the CDR3 is 15 residues. V lost 2 bases, J lost 4 bases, and 7 bases stayed unmatched. CDR3 coding DNA: TGTGCCAGCAGCTTAAGGGGGCAGGAGTTCTATGGCTACACCTTC. It codes for CASSLRGQEFYGYTF.

The V gene is TRBV4-2, the J gene TRBJ1-5, with D possibly matching TRBD1 (6 bases). The CDR3 contains 16 residues. Trimming removed 0 bases at V and 6 bases at J, with 15 bases between. Looked up from germline, CDR1 is LGHNA and CDR2 is YNFKEQ. The CDR3 bases are TGTGCCAGCAGCCAAGACCCAACAGGGTTTCCTCAGCCCCAGCATTTT. This gives the protein CASSQDPTGFPQPQHF.

The V and J genes are TRBV7-8 and TRBJ1-1, with D possibly matching TRBD1 (6 bases). The CDR3 contains 17 residues. V lost 3 bases and J lost 1, with 18 bases in between. Germline loops: CDR1 SGHVS, CDR2 FQNEAQ. The CDR3: CASSLQNRQVKNTEAFF. The CDR3, as DNA: TGTGCCAGCAGCTTGCAAAACCGACAGGTTAAGAACACTGAAGCTTTCTTT.

The chain is built from TRBV14 and TRBJ1-1, with TRBD1 matching over 7 bases. The germline gives CDR1 SGHDN, CDR2 FVKESK. Trimming cost V 1 base and J 1 base; bases outside gene matches: 0. The CDR3 is made up of 14 amino acids. The CDR3 reads CASSQGTGNTEAFF. The CDR3 DNA sequence: TGTGCCAGCAGCCAAGGGACAGGGAACACTGAAGCTTTCTTT.

The chain employs TRBV14 and TRBJ2-7, with D possibly matching TRBD2 (5 bases). Germline V gene data show CDR1 as SGHDN and CDR2 as FVKESK. The CDR3 length is 14 residues. The V gene lost 4 bases and the J gene lost 6 bases, with 16 bases spanning the gap. The CDR3 coding sequence is TGTGCCAGCAGCCCCCATTTGGAGGACCCCGAGCAGTACTTC. Translated, it gives CASSPHLEDPEQYF.

The chain is built from TRBV2 and TRBJ2-2; 10 bases map to TRBD1. J gave up 0 bases and V 8 bases, and 3 bases lay outside the gene matches. The CDR3 sequence is 15 residues long. Germline CDR1 and CDR2: SNHLY and FYNNEI. CDR3 bases: TGTGCCAGCCTTGGGACAGGGGCGAACACCGGGGAGCTGTTTTTT. This encodes CASLGTGANTGELFF.

The genes are TRBV6-2 or TRBV6-3 and TRBJ1-1; the D is unclear. The CDR3 consists of 11 residues. Germline V lookup: CDR1 MNHEY, CDR2 SVGEGT. Deletions cut 2 bases from V and 6 bases from J, with 4 bases between. CDR3 protein: CASSYSSEAFF. For the CDR3, the DNA is TGTGCCAGCAGTTACAGCTCTGAAGCTTTCTTT.

This chain joins TRBV6-5 and TRBJ1-1; D might be TRBD1 (6 bases). The CDR3 is 12 amino acids. The V and J ends lost 4 bases and 5 bases respectively, with 8 bases between them. Germline V gene data show CDR1 as MNHEY and CDR2 as SVGAGI. This CDR3 is CASSFRGTEAFF. The DNA of the CDR3 is TGTGCCAGCAGTTTCAGGGGTACTGAAGCTTTCTTT.

This clone has more than one count but fewer than ten. The gene calls are TRBV3-1 (or the pseudogene TRBV3-2) and TRBJ2-3; 14 bases are a match to TRBD2. Trimming removed 11 bases from V and 9 bases from J; junction bases left unmatched: 10. There are 14 residues in the CDR3. Germline V gives CDR1 LGHDT, CDR2 YNNKEL (reference sequence). Here the CDR3 DNA reads TGTGCCTCACGACTAGCGGGGGGGTTATCGACGCAGTATTTT. This sequence encodes CASRLAGGLSTQYF.

The rearrangement links TRBV2 to TRBJ2-5; perhaps TRBD2 as D (6 bases). V was cut by 8 bases and J by 4 bases, with 8 bases left in between. The V gene's germline CDR1 is SNHLY and CDR2 FYNNEI. This CDR3 is built from 11 residues. The DNA of the CDR3 is TGTGCCAGCTGGGGAGGAGAGACCCAGTACTTC. As protein: CASWGGETQYF.

This chain connects TRBV5-1 to TRBJ1-4, with 7 bases fitting TRBD1. The J segment lost 4 bases and the V segment lost 2 bases, leaving 5 bases of the junction unmatched. CDR1 is SGHRS and CDR2 is YFSETQ in the germline V gene. The CDR3 runs 15 residues. CDR3 protein: CASSFTGTVNEKLFF. CDR3 DNA: TGCGCCAGCAGCTTTACCGGGACAGTTAATGAAAAACTGTTTTTT.

The chain is built from TRBV15 and TRBJ2-3; 8 bases line up with TRBD2. This CDR3 contains 17 residues. The ends lost 0 bases at V and 0 bases at J; junction bases unmatched: 5. In germline, CDR1 is LNHNV, CDR2 YYDKDF (reference sequence). CDR3 nucleotide sequence: TGTGCCACCAGCAGAGAAGATGAGCGGGGGAGCACAGATACGCAGTATTTT. The encoded protein is CATSREDERGSTDTQYF.

Of note for this clone: Within the sample, other DNA sequences also encode this same CDR3. This chain links TRBV2 with TRBJ2-7; 8 nucleotides align to TRBD1. This CDR3 is 14 amino acids long. Germline values: CDR1 SNHLY, CDR2 FYNNEI. V was pared by 8 bases and J by 2 bases, with 8 bases of the junction left unmatched. CDR3 amino acids: CASQFPGQAYEQYF. CDR3 nucleotide sequence: TGTGCCAGCCAATTCCCGGGACAGGCCTACGAGCAGTACTTC. The full variable domain, rest sourced from reference TRBV2 and TRBJ2-7, is EPEVTQTPSHQVTQMGQEVILRCVPISNHLYFYWYRQILGQKVEFLVSFYNNEISEKSEIFDDQFSVERPDGSNFTLKIRSTKLEDSAMYFCASQFPGQAYEQYFGPGTRLTVT.

The chain links TRBV25-1 to TRBJ1-2, with a tentative D call TRBD1 (5 bases). Germline V gene sequence: CDR1 MGHDK, CDR2 SYGVNS. The CDR3 has 12 amino acids. V gave up 3 bases and J gave up 4 bases, with 6 bases separating them. In DNA form, the CDR3 reads TGTGCCAGCAGTGAGGACATCTATGGCTACACCTTC. Residues: CASSEDIYGYTF.

The V call is TRBV25-1, the J call TRBJ1-1, with a possible D match to TRBD1 (5 bases). Between the trimmed V and J ends, which lost 5 bases and 7 bases, there was a span of 11 bases. CDR1 MGHDK and CDR2 SYGVNS come from the germline V gene. There are 12 residues in the CDR3. The CDR3 protein is CASSLSDSEAFF. The CDR3 nucleotides are TGTGCCAGCAGTCTTAGTGACAGTGAAGCTTTCTTT.

V is TRBV19 and J is TRBJ1-1, with D possibly being TRBD1 (5 bases). The V end lost 4 bases, the J end lost 1 base, and 13 bases lay between the germline ends. The CDR3 contains 15 residues. CDR1 LNHDA and CDR2 SQIVND come from the germline V gene (reference sequence). The chain's CDR3 is CASSTLRGANTEAFF. CDR3 in DNA: TGTGCCAGTAGTACCCTGCGTGGGGCGAACACTGAAGCTTTCTTT.

The chain combines TRBV11-2 with TRBJ1-2; TRBD1 is a possible D gene (5 bases). V lost 1 base and J lost 3, with 12 bases in between. The CDR3 consists of 15 residues. Per germline, CDR1 SGHAT and CDR2 FQNNGV. CDR3 residues: CASSLGPGPDYGYTF. DNA for the CDR3: TGTGCCAGCAGCTTAGGGCCAGGGCCGGACTATGGCTACACCTTC.

The chain joins TRBV27 to TRBJ2-1; 13 positions agree with TRBD2. The CDR3 is made up of 15 amino acids. Germline V gene sequence: CDR1 MNHEY, CDR2 SMNVEV (reference sequence). The junction had 3 bases not matched to a gene; V was cut back by 1 base and J by 9 bases. CDR3 loop: CASSLWTSGGVEQFF. DNA for the CDR3: TGTGCCAGCAGTTTATGGACTAGCGGGGGTGTTGAGCAGTTCTTC.

This chain uses TRBV3-1 (or the pseudogene TRBV3-2) with TRBJ2-7; D gene uncertain. Germline assignment: CDR1 LGHDT and CDR2 YNNKEL (reference sequence). V dropped 2 bases and J dropped 6 bases, with 11 bases sitting between them. The CDR3 contains 13 residues. In nucleotides, the CDR3 is TGTGCCAGCAGCCAACGTCCTATAACCGAGCAGTACTTC. Protein product: CASSQRPITEQYF.

The rearrangement uses TRBV13 and TRBJ2-7, with TRBD2 matching over 7 bases. The V and J ends lost 0 bases and 4 bases, in that order; junction bases with no gene match: 6. This CDR3 comprises 15 residues. Germline-derived CDR1 and CDR2 are PRHDT and FYEKMQ (reference sequence). In DNA, the CDR3 is TGTGCCAGCAGCTTAGGCCTCGGGGGGAGGTACGAGCAGTACTTC. Amino acids: CASSLGLGGRYEQYF.

For the CDR3, the DNA is TGTGCCAGCAGTTACTCGAGGCTCTATGGCTACACCTTC. Protein: CASSYSRLYGYTF. This sequence joins TRBV6-5 and TRBJ1-2; D unresolved. With 0 bases removed from V and 4 bases from J, the gap between germline ends came to 6 bases. This CDR3 has 13 residues. Germline V gives CDR1 MNHEY, CDR2 SVGAGI.

The rearrangement links TRBV21-1 to TRBJ1-4; the D call in the table, TRBD1, was not verified against the DNA. TRBV21-1 is a listed pseudogene. The CDR3 is 15 residues long. CDR3 loop: CASSLDRGRREKLFF. CDR3 DNA sequence: TGTGCCAGCAGCCTTGACAGGGGGCGACGTGAAAAACTGTTTTTT.

CDR3 amino acids: CASRGFRDRYNEQFF. Written as DNA, the CDR3 is TGTGCCAGCAGGGGGTTCCGGGACAGATACAATGAGCAGTTCTTC. The rearrangement uses TRBV6-5 and TRBJ2-1; 7 positions match TRBD1. CDR1 and CDR2 from the germline V gene are MNHEY and SVGAGI. The CDR3 is 15 residues long. J lost 4 bases, V lost 6 bases, and 9 bases had no gene match.

This chain joins TRBV7-2 and TRBJ1-5, with a weak D call TRBD1 (6 bases). Trimming removed 5 bases from V and 2 bases from J, with 7 bases in between. CDR3 length: 13 residues. The germline gives CDR1 SGHTA, CDR2 FQGNSA. The CDR3 region is CASSRTGNQPQHF. The CDR3 nucleotides read TGTGCCAGCAGCCGGACAGGCAATCAGCCCCAGCATTTT.

CDR3 sequence (DNA): TGTGCCAGCCTAGGGACAGGGGAAAGGACCGGGGAGCTGTTTTTT. It translates to CASLGTGERTGELFF. V is TRBV2 and J is TRBJ2-2, with 10 positions matching TRBD1. CDR3 size: 15 residues. V lost 8 bases to trimming and J lost 5 bases; unmatched junction nucleotides: 8. Germline V gene sequence: CDR1 SNHLY, CDR2 FYNNEI.

The rearrangement links TRBV2 to TRBJ1-1, with 7 bases aligning to TRBD1. The CDR3 is made up of 13 amino acids. CDR1 and CDR2 from the germline V gene are SNHLY and FYNNEI. V dropped 4 bases and J dropped 1; count of bases not matched to a gene: 0. The CDR3 DNA is TGTGCCAGCAGTGGACAGGGGAACACTGAAGCTTTCTTT. This translates into CASSGQGNTEAFF. The full variable domain, with the rest looked up from reference TRBV2 and TRBJ1-1, is EPEVTQTPSHQVTQMGQEVILRCVPISNHLYFYWYRQILGQKVEFLVSFYNNEISEKSEIFDDQFSVERPDGSNFTLKIRSTKLEDSAMYFCASSGQGNTEAFFGQGTRLTVV.

Concerning this clone itself: Relative to the germline gene, one junction end is altered; a read error may explain this. This sequence joins TRBV7-9 and TRBJ1-5; possibly TRBD1 for D (6 bases). The V gene's germline CDR1 is SEHNR and CDR2 FQNEAQ (reference sequence). CDR3 length equals 15 residues. The CDR3 sequence: CASSIATGGVQPQHF. The CDR3 coding sequence is TGTGCCAGCAGCATAGCTACGGGGGGCGTTCAGCCCCAGCATTTT. The whole variable domain, filled in from reference TRBV7-9 and TRBJ1-5, reads DTGVSQNPRHKITKRGQNVTFRCDPISEHNRLYWYRQTLGQGPEFLTYFQNEAQLEKSRLLSDRFSAERPKGSFSTLEIQRTEQGDSAMYLCASSIATGGVQPQHFGDGTRLSIL.